Presented here are 28 T cell receptor beta chains from one specimen sequenced in a study of read filtering for tumor transcriptome and immune sequencing. From roughly 0.4 ug of RNA, a library with molecular barcoded alpha/delta and beta/gamma adaptors was made. TCRdb reprocessed the reads with MiXCR, giving one entry per CDR3 protein. The table shows roughly 68,000 distinct CDR3 sequences, with 14% occurring only once. What was sequenced was a population of CD138-negative cells sorted from bone marrow. The receptors come from a donor at least 40 years old with multiple myeloma.

This clonotype was recorded a few times. This may come from a read error, since a much larger clone is one base off. V gene TRBV20-1 combines with J gene TRBJ2-7; 11 bases are a match to TRBD2. Germline assignment: CDR1 DFQATT and CDR2 SNEGSKA (reference sequence). The CDR3 covers 18 residues. The CDR3 protein is CSARGSGRAKRSSHEQYF. In DNA, the CDR3 is TGCAGTGCTAGAGGTAGCGGGAGGGCGAAGAGGAGCTCCCACGAGCAGTACTTC.

This clonotype has ten or more counts. This sequence joins TRBV12-3 or TRBV12-4 and TRBJ1-1; 8 bases map to TRBD1. Trimming at V came to 7 bases and at J to 1 base, leaving 5 bases not matched to a gene. The CDR3 loop spans 14 amino acids. CDR3 protein: CASTGQGRNTEAFF. CDR3 nucleotide sequence: TGTGCCAGCACCGGACAGGGTCGGAACACTGAAGCTTTCTTT.

The sample holds many counts of this clonotype. The J gene is TRBJ2-3, the V gene TRBV27; 8 bases map to TRBD2. The germline CDR1 and CDR2 sequences are MNHEY and SMNVEV (reference sequence). V dropped 1 base and J dropped 3; count of bases not matched to a gene: 12. The CDR3 is made up of 18 amino acids. CDR3 coding DNA: TGTGCCAGCAGTTTATGGCGGGAGGATCCTTTCCGGACAGATACGCAGTATTTT. It translates to CASSLWREDPFRTDTQYF.

This clonotype was observed at least ten times. This chain's CDR3 is CATSSMDRGFGAFF. In nucleotides, the CDR3 is TGTGCCACCAGCTCAATGGACAGGGGGTTTGGAGCTTTCTTT. This chain uses TRBV24-1 with TRBJ1-1; the match to TRBD1 covers 10 bases. The germline V gene has CDR1 KGHDR and CDR2 SFDVKD. The CDR3 extends over 14 amino acids. Losses at the gene ends were 7 bases for V and 10 bases for J; bases not matched to a gene: 11.

As to this clonotype: A read error may explain this, as a much larger clone is one base away. This CDR3 reads CSVSNGTVQETQYF. The DNA for the CDR3 is TGCAGCGTCTCAAATGGAACAGTCCAAGAGACCCAGTACTTC. The chain uses TRBV29-1 and TRBJ2-5, with unresolved D. V was cut by 6 bases and J by 1 base, with 15 bases left in between. Germline V gene data show CDR1 as SQVTM and CDR2 as ANQGSEA. The CDR3 runs to 14 residues.

This clonotype has more than one count but fewer than ten. The gene calls are TRBV18 and TRBJ1-1; the D gene is possibly TRBD1 (5 bases). V lost 1 base and J lost 4, with 13 bases in between. Germline CDR1 and CDR2: KGHSH and LQKENI. CDR3 length: 15 amino acids. The DNA of the CDR3 is TGTGCCAGCTCACCACAGTCAGGGCGGCCCACTGAAGCTTTCTTT. Translation gives CASSPQSGRPTEAFF.

The table lists this clonotype with many counts. J is TRBJ2-3 and V is TRBV10-3, with unresolved D. Germline CDR1 is ENHRY and CDR2 is SYGVKD. The CDR3 runs to 14 residues. The V end lost 0 bases, the J end lost 5 bases, and 9 bases lay between the germline ends. The CDR3 spells CAISESTSKDTQYF. Written as DNA, the CDR3 is TGTGCCATCAGTGAGTCGACATCGAAAGATACGCAGTATTTT.

This clonotype was found many times. The rearrangement links TRBV7-3 to TRBJ1-1; perhaps TRBD1 as D (5 bases). This CDR3 contains 14 residues. Trimming shortened V by 5 bases and J by 4 bases, and 14 bases separated the two germline ends. Per germline, CDR1 SGHTA and CDR2 FQGTGA. This CDR3 is CASSPGSGGTEAFF. DNA for the CDR3: TGTGCCAGCAGCCCAGGAAGTGGGGGCACTGAAGCTTTCTTT.

This sequence joins TRBV28 and TRBJ2-2; 10 positions match TRBD1. Trimming at V came to 4 bases and at J to 6 bases, leaving 8 bases not matched to a gene. The CDR3 totals 16 residues. Germline CDR1 is MDHEN and CDR2 is SYDVKM. The CDR3: CASSSEGDRGAGELFF. The CDR3 bases are TGTGCCAGCAGTTCCGAGGGGGACAGGGGAGCCGGGGAGCTGTTTTTT. Combining the CDR3 with reference TRBV28 and TRBJ2-2 gives the whole variable domain DVKVTQSSRYLVKRTGEKVFLECVQDMDHENMFWYRQDPGLGLRLIYFSYDVKMKEKGDIPEGYSVSREKKERFSLILESASTNQTSMYLCASSSEGDRGAGELFFGEGSRLTVL.

To note about this clonotype: A far more abundant clone sits one base away, making this likely a read error. The chain's CDR3 is CTSSRLAGANEQFF. In DNA, the CDR3 is TGTACCAGCAGCAGGCTAGCGGGAGCGAATGAGCAGTTCTTC. The chain combines TRBV6-6 with TRBJ2-1; 10 positions agree with TRBD2. CDR3 length equals 14 residues. Germline V gives CDR1 MNHNY, CDR2 SVGAGI (reference sequence).

This rearrangement joins TRBV19 to TRBJ2-2, with 8 positions matching TRBD2. V shed 6 bases, J shed 6 bases, and the junction held 6 bases outside the gene matches. CDR1 and CDR2 from the germline V gene are LNHDA and SQIVND (reference sequence). The CDR3 sequence is 14 residues long. CDR3 in DNA: TGTGCCAGTAGGCCGGGACTAGAGCCCGGGGAGCTGTTTTTT. It is translated as CASRPGLEPGELFF.

This clonotype occurred many times. The chain couples TRBV3-1 to TRBJ2-7; TRBD2 is a possible D gene (5 bases). Trimming left V 2 bases short and J 1 base short, with 6 bases between. Germline CDR1 reads LGHDT; CDR2 reads YNNKEL (reference sequence). This CDR3 has 13 amino acids. The chain's CDR3 is CASSQRGSYEQYF. The DNA of the CDR3 is TGTGCCAGCAGCCAACGGGGTTCCTACGAGCAGTACTTC.

This clonotype was recorded a few times. CDR3 protein: CASSLGQGTNTEAFF. Written as DNA, the CDR3 is TGCGCCAGCAGCTTAGGACAGGGCACAAACACTGAAGCTTTCTTT. The J gene is TRBJ1-1, the V gene TRBV5-1; TRBD1 aligns across 8 bases. V shed 2 bases, J shed 2 bases, and the junction held 5 bases outside the gene matches. The CDR3 loop spans 15 amino acids. CDR1 is SGHRS, CDR2 YFSETQ, per germline.

This clonotype appeared many times. This rearrangement joins TRBV5-5 to TRBJ1-1; TRBD1 matches at 8 bases. CDR3 length: 15 amino acids. The ends lost 4 bases at V and 4 bases at J; junction bases unmatched: 9. Germline CDR1 and CDR2: SGHKS and YYEKEE (reference sequence). The CDR3 reads CASSRGTGGSTEAFF. The CDR3 DNA follows: TGTGCCAGCAGCCGAGGGACAGGTGGGAGCACTGAAGCTTTCTTT.

This clonotype was detected a few times. The rearrangement joins TRBV5-1 to TRBJ2-2; either TRBD1 or TRBD2 may fit D (5 bases each). Trimming cost V 5 bases and J 0 bases, with 11 bases left between them. The CDR3 loop spans 15 amino acids. CDR1 and CDR2 from the germline V gene are SGHRS and YFSETQ. The CDR3: CASRLGRANTGELFF. The CDR3 region has the DNA TGCGCCAGCAGACTGGGACGGGCGAACACCGGGGAGCTGTTTTTT.

This clonotype was seen repeatedly, ten times or more. This chain uses TRBV28 with TRBJ2-1, with a weak D call TRBD2 (6 bases). Looked up from germline, CDR1 is MDHEN and CDR2 is SYDVKM. V was cut by 5 bases and J by 12 bases, with 11 bases left in between. The CDR3 spans 11 residues. CDR3 sequence (DNA): TGTGCCAGCAGTCGAGCGGAGGGGCAGTTCTTC. As protein: CASSRAEGQFF.

Many counts were recorded for this clonotype. The chain employs TRBV20-1 and TRBJ2-7, with 9 bases that match TRBD1. J gave up 4 bases and V 5 bases, and 15 bases lay outside the gene matches. This CDR3 is 16 amino acids long. Germline V gene data show CDR1 as DFQATT and CDR2 as SNEGSKA (reference sequence). Written as DNA, the CDR3 is TGCAGTGCTGACCCAATCTCCGGGACAGGGAGTTACGAGCAGTACTTC. Protein: CSADPISGTGSYEQYF.

This clonotype was seen many times. The gene calls are TRBV20-1 and TRBJ2-7; TRBD2 matches 12 bases. There are 14 residues in the CDR3. J was trimmed by 3 bases and V by 6 bases; bases with no gene match: 6. CDR1 and CDR2 from the germline V gene are DFQATT and SNEGSKA (reference sequence). CDR3 residues: CSAPGLAGFYEQYF. The CDR3 nucleotides are TGCAGTGCCCCCGGACTAGCGGGGTTCTACGAGCAGTACTTC.

This clonotype was found many times. Here the CDR3 DNA reads TGCAGCGTTGCTTCAGTTGGGGTCATGAACACTGAAGCTTTCTTT. It yields the protein CSVASVGVMNTEAFF. This sequence joins TRBV29-1 and TRBJ1-1; unclear D gene. Germline assignment: CDR1 SQVTM and CDR2 ANQGSEA. Trimming removed 4 bases from V and 0 bases from J, with 15 bases in between. The CDR3 extends over 15 amino acids.

V gene TRBV5-1 combines with J gene TRBJ2-5; tentatively, D is TRBD1 (7 bases). Trimming removed 4 bases at V and 6 bases at J, with 19 bases between. The CDR3 has 15 residues. Germline V gene data show CDR1 as SGHRS and CDR2 as YFSETQ. CDR3 DNA sequence: TGCGCCAGCAGCGAACCGTCAGGGGGGAGGAAGACCCAGTACTTC. Its translation is CASSEPSGGRKTQYF.

Concerning this clonotype itself: The conserved phenylalanine or tryptophan normally closing the CDR3 is absent here, so this likely arose from a read error. This rearrangement joins TRBV12-3 or TRBV12-4 to TRBJ1-2, with D hard to call. CDR3 length: 15 residues. V lost 1 base and J lost 0, with 9 bases in between. CDR3 sequence: CASSLGGKANYGYTY. The CDR3 DNA reads TGTGCCAGCAGTTTAGGAGGAAAAGCTAACTATGGCTACACCTAC.

This clonotype occurred many times. The chain joins TRBV29-1 to TRBJ1-2, with 8 bases identical to TRBD1. V dropped 1 base and J dropped 1; count of bases not matched to a gene: 2. Germline CDR1 and CDR2: SQVTM and ANQGSEA. The CDR3 length is 14 residues. The chain's CDR3 is CSVEVQGVNYGYTF. CDR3 in DNA: TGCAGCGTTGAAGTACAGGGGGTTAACTATGGCTACACCTTC.

The chain recombines TRBV28 with TRBJ1-5; D ambiguous. This CDR3 spans 10 amino acids. CDR1 is MDHEN and CDR2 is SYDVKM in the germline V gene. V shed 5 bases and J shed 6 bases, with 2 bases lying between them. This CDR3 is CASSTQPQHF. Here the CDR3 DNA reads TGTGCCAGCAGTACTCAGCCCCAGCATTTT.

This clonotype was observed many times. The gene calls are TRBV20-1 and TRBJ2-1; no clear D gene. The germline V gene encodes CDR1 DFQATT and CDR2 SNEGSKA (reference sequence). V was trimmed by 5 bases and J by 4 bases, leaving 9 bases between them. The CDR3 consists of 12 residues. CDR3 residues: CSAPGRYNEQFF. The DNA for the CDR3 is TGCAGTGCTCCTGGACGGTACAATGAGCAGTTCTTC.

The chain employs TRBV20-1 and TRBJ1-5; 8 bases agree with TRBD1. Germline V lookup: CDR1 DFQATT, CDR2 SNEGSKA (reference sequence). J gave up 4 bases and V 1 base, and 6 bases lay outside the gene matches. The CDR3 has 15 residues. In nucleotides, the CDR3 is TGCAGTGCTAGAGGGGTCAGGGGGCAGAATCAGCCCCAGCATTTT. Translating it yields CSARGVRGQNQPQHF.

Comment on this clonotype: This CDR3 is missing its conserved last phenylalanine or tryptophan, likely due to a read error. The V gene is TRBV30, the J gene TRBJ2-2; D remains unclear. Trimming cost V 5 bases and J 8 bases, with 9 bases left between them. This CDR3 has 11 residues. Germline loops: CDR1 GTSNPN, CDR2 SVGIG (reference sequence). DNA for the CDR3: TGTGCCTGGGCAGGCTGGGGGGAGCTGTTTTCT. Protein sequence: CAWAGWGELFS.

This clonotype was observed at least ten times. The chain links TRBV6-5 to TRBJ2-2, with 11 bases matching TRBD1. Germline trimming cut 6 bases from V and 5 bases from J; bases unmatched to any gene: 8. The CDR3 consists of 16 residues. Germline assignment: CDR1 MNHEY and CDR2 SVGAGI. CDR3 DNA: TGTGCCAGCAGATCTTTCCGGGACAGGGGGACCGGGGAGCTGTTTTTT. It specifies CASRSFRDRGTGELFF.

There are many counts of this clonotype. This chain connects TRBV20-1 to TRBJ2-2, with 9 bases fitting TRBD1. Losses at the gene ends were 3 bases for V and 7 bases for J; bases not matched to a gene: 6. This CDR3 contains 14 residues. Germline V gene lookup returns CDR1 DFQATT and CDR2 SNEGSKA (reference sequence). The CDR3 here is CSARPQGAYGELFF. CDR3 DNA: TGCAGTGCTAGGCCACAGGGGGCGTACGGGGAGCTGTTTTTT.